This T cell receptor beta chain came from a study of blood T cell repertoires in COVID-19. Data came from immunoSEQ multiplex PCR; TCRdb stores just in-frame clones and leaves some out. This repertoire shows around 300,000 clones, around 91% found once; its top ten account for about 4.5%. Ages ranged from about 18 to 89 years, with residence in about 24 US areas. The sequenced sample was PBMCs or T cells enriched from blood (not recorded which). The clonotype was recovered from a woman under 30 with acute COVID-19.

The CDR3, as DNA: TGTGCCAGCAGCTTCAGAAGACTAGTCCCCAACAATGAGCAGTTCTTC. This encodes CASSFRRLVPNNEQFF. This rearrangement joins TRBV5-4 to TRBJ2-1; TRBD2 might be the D (6 bases). CDR3 length equals 16 residues. Trimming took off 2 bases at V and 5 bases at J, with 17 bases between the two ends. CDR1 is SGHNT, CDR2 YYREEE, per germline (reference sequence). The full variable domain, with the rest looked up from reference TRBV5-4 and TRBJ2-1, is ETGVTQSPTHLIKTRGQQVTLRCSSQSGHNTVSWYQQALGQGPQFIFQYYREEENGRGNFPPRFSGLQFPNYSSELNVNALELDDSALYLCASSFRRLVPNNEQFFGPGTRLTVL.